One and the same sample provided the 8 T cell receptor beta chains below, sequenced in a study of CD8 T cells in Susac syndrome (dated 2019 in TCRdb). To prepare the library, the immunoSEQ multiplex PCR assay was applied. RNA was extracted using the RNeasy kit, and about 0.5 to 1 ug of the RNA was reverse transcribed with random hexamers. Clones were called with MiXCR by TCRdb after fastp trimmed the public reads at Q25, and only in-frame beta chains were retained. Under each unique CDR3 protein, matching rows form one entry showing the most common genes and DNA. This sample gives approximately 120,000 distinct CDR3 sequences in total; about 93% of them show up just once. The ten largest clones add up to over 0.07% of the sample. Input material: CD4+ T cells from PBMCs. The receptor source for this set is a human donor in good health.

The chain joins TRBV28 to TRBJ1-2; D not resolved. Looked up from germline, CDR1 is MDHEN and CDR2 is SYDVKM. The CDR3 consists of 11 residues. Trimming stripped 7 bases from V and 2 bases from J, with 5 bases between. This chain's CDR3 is CASTANYGYTF. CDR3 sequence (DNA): TGTGCCAGCACCGCCAACTATGGCTACACCTTC.

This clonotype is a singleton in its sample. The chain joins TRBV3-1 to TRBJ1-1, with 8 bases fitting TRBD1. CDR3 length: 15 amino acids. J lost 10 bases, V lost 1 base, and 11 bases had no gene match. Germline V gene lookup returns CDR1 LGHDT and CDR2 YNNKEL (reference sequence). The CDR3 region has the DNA TGTGCCAGCAGCCAAGGGGTTGGACAGGGAATGGTAGCTTTCTTT. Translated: CASSQGVGQGMVAFF.

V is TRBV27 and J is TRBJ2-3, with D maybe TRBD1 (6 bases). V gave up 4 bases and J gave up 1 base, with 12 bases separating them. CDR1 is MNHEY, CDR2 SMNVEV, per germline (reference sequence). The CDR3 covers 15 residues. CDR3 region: CASSSGVRGTDTQYF. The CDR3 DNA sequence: TGTGCCAGCAGTTCAGGGGTGCGTGGCACAGATACGCAGTATTTT.

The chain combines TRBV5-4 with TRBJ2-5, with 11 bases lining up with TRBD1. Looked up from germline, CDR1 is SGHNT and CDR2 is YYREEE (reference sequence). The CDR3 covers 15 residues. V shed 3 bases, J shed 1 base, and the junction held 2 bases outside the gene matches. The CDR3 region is CASSSGTGGQETQYF. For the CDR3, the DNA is TGTGCCAGCAGCTCCGGGACAGGGGGCCAAGAGACCCAGTACTTC.

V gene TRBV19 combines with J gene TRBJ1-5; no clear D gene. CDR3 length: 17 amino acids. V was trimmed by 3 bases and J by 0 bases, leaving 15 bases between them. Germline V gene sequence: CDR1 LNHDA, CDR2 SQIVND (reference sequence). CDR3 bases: TGTGCCAGTAGTATGATTCGGCAGGCGGTTAGCAATCAGCCCCAGCATTTT. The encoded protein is CASSMIRQAVSNQPQHF.

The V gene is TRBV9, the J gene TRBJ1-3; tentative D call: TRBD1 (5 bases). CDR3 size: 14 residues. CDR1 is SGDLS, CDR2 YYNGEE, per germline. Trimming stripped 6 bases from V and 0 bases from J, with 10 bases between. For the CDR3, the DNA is TGTGCCAGCAAAGGCGGACACTCTGGAAACACCATATATTTT. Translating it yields CASKGGHSGNTIYF.

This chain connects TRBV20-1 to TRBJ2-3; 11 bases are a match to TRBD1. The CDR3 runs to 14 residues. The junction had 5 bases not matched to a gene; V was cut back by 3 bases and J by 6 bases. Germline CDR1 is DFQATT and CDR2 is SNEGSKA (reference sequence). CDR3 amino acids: CSARADRGRDTQYF. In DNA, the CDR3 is TGCAGTGCTAGGGCGGACAGGGGGCGGGATACGCAGTATTTT.

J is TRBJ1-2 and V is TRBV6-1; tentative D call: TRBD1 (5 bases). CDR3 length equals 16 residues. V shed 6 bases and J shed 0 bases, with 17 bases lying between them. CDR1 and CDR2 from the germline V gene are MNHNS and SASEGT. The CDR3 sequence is CASSPPRGRPNYGYTF. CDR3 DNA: TGTGCCAGCAGCCCACCTCGGGGGAGGCCTAACTATGGCTACACCTTC.